A selection of T cell receptor beta chains follows, all from one sample in a study of control samples from healthy donors and cancer patients. Measured with immunoSEQ multiplex PCR; TCRdb has only the in-frame clones, and not every one. The table shows tens of thousands of clones, with approximately 92% occurring only once. Sequencing input: PBMCs. The receptor source for this set is a man under 40 with colorectal cancer. Each CDR3 is given with its conserved first and last residue. A D gene is named only where the DNA matches it firmly. A row's size may be missing; if present it is once, few, many or a size class.

abundance,j_gene,v_gene,d_gene,CDR3aa,CDR3nt
NA,TRBJ1-2,TRBV7-8,NA,CASSLDLYGYTF,TGTGCCAGCAGCCTGGATTTGTATGGCTACACCTTC
NA,TRBJ2-1,TRBV9,NA,CASSISGQSNEQFF,TGTGCCAGCAGTATCAGCGGGCAGTCCAATGAGCAGTTCTTC
NA,TRBJ1-1,TRBV5-1,NA,CASSLGLYTSNTEAFF,TGCGCCAGCAGCTTGGGATTGTACACATCGAACACTGAAGCTTTCTTT
NA,TRBJ2-7,TRBV5-4,NA,CASSFGRNYEQYF,TGTGCCAGCAGCTTCGGACGGAATTACGAGCAGTACTTC
NA,TRBJ1-1,TRBV19,NA,CASRKANTEAFF,TGTGCCAGTAGAAAGGCGAACACTGAAGCTTTCTTT
NA,TRBJ2-3,TRBV5-4,TRBD2,CASSPQRGGTDTQYF,TGTGCCAGCAGCCCTCAGCGGGGGGGCACAGATACGCAGTATTTT
once,TRBJ2-1,TRBV5-4,NA,CASSSRGGSSYNEQFF,TGTGCCAGCAGCTCTAGAGGGGGTTCCTCCTACAATGAGCAGTTCTTC
NA,TRBJ1-1,TRBV30,NA,CAWSRRFEITEAFF,TGTGCCTGGAGTAGAAGGTTCGAAATCACTGAAGCTTTCTTT
NA,TRBJ2-1,TRBV24-1,TRBD1,CATGQGAPFGSYNEQFF,TGTGCCACCGGACAGGGGGCCCCCTTCGGCTCCTACAATGAGCAGTTCTTC
NA,TRBJ1-3,TRBV19,NA,CASTNQISSGNTIYF,TGTGCCAGTACCAACCAAATAAGCTCTGGAAACACCATATATTTT
NA,TRBJ2-2,TRBV6-5,NA,CASSQQQENTGELFF,TGTGCCAGCAGCCAGCAACAGGAGAACACCGGGGAGCTGTTTTTT
once,TRBJ2-7,TRBV11-2,NA,CASTLLLRGSYEQYF,TGTGCCAGCACCCTCCTGCTGAGGGGCTCCTACGAGCAGTACTTC
NA,TRBJ1-1,TRBV6-5,NA,CASRAGLDGGEAFF,TGTGCCAGCAGGGCAGGGCTTGATGGCGGTGAAGCTTTCTTT
NA,TRBJ2-3,TRBV7-2,TRBD2,CASSRTGTSGTDTQYF,TGTGCCAGCAGCCGTACCGGGACTAGTGGCACAGATACGCAGTATTTT
few,TRBJ2-5,TRBV11-2,NA,CASSLDHWGAGGETQYF,TGTGCCAGCAGCTTAGATCATTGGGGGGCCGGGGGAGAGACCCAGTACTTC
NA,TRBJ1-3,TRBV3-1/TRBV3-2,NA,CASSQEGNTIYF,TGTGCCAGCAGCCAAGAAGGGAACACCATATATTTT
NA,TRBJ1-2,TRBV11-3,TRBD1,CASSQRTGTTMRGYTF,TGTGCCAGCAGCCAGCGGACAGGGACAACTATGAGGGGCTACACCTTC
NA,TRBJ1-4,TRBV4-3,TRBD1,CASSPGQGWNEKLFF,TGCGCCAGCAGCCCAGGACAGGGGTGGAATGAAAAACTGTTTTTT
NA,TRBJ1-1,TRBV6-5,NA,CASSSNTEAFF,TGTGCCAGCAGTTCGAACACTGAAGCTTTCTTT
NA,TRBJ2-5,TRBV3-1/TRBV3-2,NA,CASSQGLQGRQETQYF,TGTGCCAGCAGCCAGGGCCTTCAGGGACGACAAGAGACCCAGTACTTC
NA,TRBJ1-2,TRBV12-3/TRBV12-4,NA,CASSFGKNYGYTF,TGTGCCAGCAGTTTTGGCAAGAACTATGGCTACACCTTC
NA,TRBJ2-1,TRBV5-6,NA,CASSLDSYYNEQFF,TGTGCCAGCAGCTTGGACAGCTACTACAATGAGCAGTTCTTC
NA,TRBJ1-1,TRBV3-1/TRBV3-2,TRBD1,CASSQGRGPNTEAFF,TGTGCCAGCAGCCAAGGGAGGGGGCCGAACACTGAAGCTTTCTTT
NA,TRBJ1-5,TRBV20-1,NA,CSASYGGNQPQHF,TGCAGTGCTAGTTACGGGGGAAATCAGCCCCAGCATTTT
NA,TRBJ2-1,TRBV4-1,TRBD2,CASSQDEAGGPRSEQFF,TGCGCCAGCAGCCAAGATGAAGCGGGGGGGCCACGTTCTGAGCAGTTCTTC
NA,TRBJ1-2,TRBV7-6,NA,CASSPTGRPIYGYTF,TGTGCCAGCAGTCCTACAGGGAGGCCTATCTATGGCTACACCTTC
NA,TRBJ1-6,TRBV18,NA,CASSQTNSPLHF,TGTGCCAGCTCGCAGACCAATTCACCCCTCCACTTT
NA,TRBJ2-3,TRBV11-2,NA,CASSLGGEDYTQYF,TGTGCCAGCAGCTTAGGAGGGGAGGATTATACGCAGTATTTT